This T cell receptor (beta chain) comes out of a study of Ad26.COV2.S vaccination and SARS-CoV-2 variants. Libraries were prepared by immunoSEQ multiplex PCR; TCRdb keeps only in-frame clonotypes and omits some of them. The repertoire holds around 320,000 clones, around 84% seen once, with approximately 2% in the top ten. On this clone itself: No antigen is known for it.

Germline trimming cut 7 bases from V and 7 bases from J; bases unmatched to any gene: 4. This CDR3 contains 13 residues. Germline assignment: CDR1 LNHDA and CDR2 SQIVND (reference sequence). Study findings and constraints: People who got the vaccine or the placebo had similar non-spike TCR breadth. People who got the vaccine had more spike-specific TCR breadth than people who got placebo.

Treatment reported: 15 to 20 received Ad26.COV2.S at low or high dose, single or two shots; roughly five received placebo; per-sample allocation not given. Specimens were obtained on day 63 following the first vaccine or placebo injection. Donation was by an adult aged 18-55 years who was in Boston. The rearrangement uses TRBV19 and TRBJ1-6; 7 nucleotides agree with TRBD1. This TCR was sampled from a person between 18 and 65 years old who received the Ad26.COV2.S COVID-19 vaccine or a placebo. The sequences come from peripheral blood, collected in a trial of Ad26.COV2.S vaccine versus placebo. In nucleotides, the CDR3 is TGTGCCAGTAAAAGGGGGCTGAATTCACCCCTCCACTTT. Its protein product is CASKRGLNSPLHF. Using reference TRBV19 and TRBJ1-6 for the parts outside the CDR3, the full variable domain is DGGITQSPKYLFRKEGQNVTLSCEQNLNHDAMYWYRQDPGQGLRLIYYSQIVNDFQKGDIAEGYSVSREKKESFPLTVTSAQKNPTAFYLCASKRGLNSPLHFGNGTRLTVT.